This is a list of T cell receptor beta chains from one sample in a study of shared clonotypes between healthy human individuals. Clones were sequenced by immunoSEQ multiplex PCR, and TCRdb holds only the in-frame ones, with some missing. The sample has approximately 600,000 clones; roughly 95% are singletons. The specimen sequenced was naive CD8+ T cells sorted from blood. The receptors shown here come from a woman aged 25 to 39 in good health. Both conserved end residues are part of each CDR3. Fields, in order: clone size, V gene, D gene, J gene, CDR3 DNA, CDR3 protein. A D gene is named only where the DNA matches it firmly. A clone size is listed for some rows: how often the clone was seen (once, few, many), or a class if it is expanded.

-	TRBV19	-	TRBJ1-5	TGTGCCAGTGGGGAGCCCGACATTGGCAATCAGCCCCAGCATTTT	CASGEPDIGNQPQHF
once	TRBV25-1	-	TRBJ1-1	TGTGCCAGCAGTGCTGGGCGGGTTACTGAAGCTTTCTTT	CASSAGRVTEAFF
-	TRBV27	TRBD2	TRBJ2-7	TGTGCCAGCAATACGATAGCGGGAGTAGTAACTCTGAACGAGCAGTACTTC	CASNTIAGVVTLNEQYF
-	TRBV7-8	TRBD2	TRBJ2-1	TGTGCCAGCAGCTTAGCTCTGGCTAGCGGGGGTTTTTACAATGAGCAGTTCTTC	CASSLALASGGFYNEQFF
-	TRBV11-2	-	TRBJ2-7	TGTGCCAGCAGCATTGGACTACTGTCCTACGAGCAGTACTTC	CASSIGLLSYEQYF
-	TRBV5-1	TRBD1	TRBJ1-1	TGCGCCAGCAGCGGACTACAGGGGGACATTCTTCGCTTGAACACTGAAGCTTTCTTT	CASSGLQGDILRLNTEAFF
-	TRBV5-6	-	TRBJ2-2	TGTGCCAGCAGCTCCGCGGGGTTCAACACCGGGGAGCTGTTTTTT	CASSSAGFNTGELFF
-	TRBV11-2	TRBD2	TRBJ2-7	TGTGCCAGCAGCACCGGGGGGGGCTCCTACGAGCAGTACTTC	CASSTGGGSYEQYF
-	TRBV28	TRBD2	TRBJ2-1	TGTGCCAGCAGTCGAATAGCGGGAGTCAATGAGCAGTTCTTC	CASSRIAGVNEQFF
once	TRBV7-9	-	TRBJ2-2	TGTGCCAGCCCATTCCTCACCGGGGAGCTGTTTTTT	CASPFLTGELFF
once	TRBV7-2	-	TRBJ2-1	TGTGCCAGCAGCCCCCTCGGCGGTTACAATGAGCAGTTCTTC	CASSPLGGYNEQFF
-	TRBV23-1	-	TRBJ2-3	TGCGCCAGCAGTCAATCTGAGCGGGATACGCAGTATTTT	CASSQSERDTQYF
-	TRBV4-1	TRBD1	TRBJ2-7	TGCGCCAGCAGCCAGGACCCCAGGGGGACCTACGAGCAGTACTTC	CASSQDPRGTYEQYF
-	TRBV5-5	-	TRBJ1-2	TGTGCCAGCAGCCAAGCGGACGGGACTAACTATGGCTACACCTTC	CASSQADGTNYGYTF
-	TRBV5-1	-	TRBJ2-7	TGCGCCAGGCGGAGTCTGGGCTCCTACGAGCAGTACTTC	CARRSLGSYEQYF
-	TRBV5-6	-	TRBJ2-7	TGTGCCAGCAGCTTGGAGGGGCACGGCTACTACGAGCAGTACTTC	CASSLEGHGYYEQYF
-	TRBV11-2	-	TRBJ2-7	TGTGCCAGCGAGGGACTGACCTACGAGCAGTACTTC	CASEGLTYEQYF
-	TRBV19	TRBD1	TRBJ1-5	TGTGCCAGTAGTACGACAGGGTACGGCAATCAGCCCCAGCATTTT	CASSTTGYGNQPQHF
-	TRBV28	-	TRBJ1-5	TGTGCCAGCAGTGATGGGTTGGGTCAGCCCCAGCATTTT	CASSDGLGQPQHF
-	TRBV11-2	-	TRBJ2-5	TGTGCCAGCAGCTGGGTATTCGCTTTGGAGACCCAGTACTTC	CASSWVFALETQYF
-	TRBV29-1	TRBD2	TRBJ2-1	TGCAGCGTTGAAGGGGGGGGACTAGCGGGAGCAGTCTCCTACAATGAGCAGTTCTTC	CSVEGGGLAGAVSYNEQFF
-	TRBV27	-	TRBJ2-7	TGTGCCAGCAGACCCGGGACATCTTACGAGCAGTACTTC	CASRPGTSYEQYF
-	TRBV2	-	TRBJ1-5	TGTGCCAGCAGGCAACAGGGAGGCGGTCAGCCCCAGCATTTT	CASRQQGGGQPQHF
-	TRBV5-4	-	TRBJ2-2	TGTGCCAGCAGCTTAAACAGAGAGGAGCTGTTTTTT	CASSLNREELFF
-	TRBV29-1	TRBD2	TRBJ2-7	TGCAGCGTTGAAGATCCGCTAGCGGGAGTAAGCGAGCAGTACTTC	CSVEDPLAGVSEQYF
-	TRBV28	TRBD2	TRBJ2-1	TGTGCCAGCAGTTACTTACTAGCGGGAGGGGGAGGTGAGCAGTTCTTC	CASSYLLAGGGGEQFF